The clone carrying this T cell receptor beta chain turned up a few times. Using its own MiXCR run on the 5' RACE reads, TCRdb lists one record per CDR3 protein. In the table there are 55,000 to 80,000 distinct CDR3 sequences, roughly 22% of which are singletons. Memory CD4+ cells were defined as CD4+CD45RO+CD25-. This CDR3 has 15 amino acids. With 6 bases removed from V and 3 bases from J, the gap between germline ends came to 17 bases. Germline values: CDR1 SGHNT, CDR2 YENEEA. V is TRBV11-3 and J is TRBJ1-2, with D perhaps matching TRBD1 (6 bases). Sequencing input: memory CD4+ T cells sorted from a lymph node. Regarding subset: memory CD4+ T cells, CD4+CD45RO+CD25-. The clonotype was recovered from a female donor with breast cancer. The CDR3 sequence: CASRVTLGADYGYTF. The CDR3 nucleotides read TGTGCCAGCAGGGTTACTCTGGGGGCAGACTATGGCTACACCTTC.